This T cell receptor beta chain was recorded in a study of lymphopenia after photon versus proton radiotherapy. Points from the study as a whole: Oligoclonal CD8+ Temra expansion after nadir drove photon patients' diversity drop. Proton therapy kept repertoires fairly stable, unlike photons, which gained effector/memory cells. Larger post-nadir TCR diversity loss correlated inversely with survival in deceased patients.

As regards this clone: As yet, its antigen is unknown.

This CDR3 spans 15 amino acids. Deletions cut 0 bases from V and 1 base from J, with 8 bases between. Germline CDR1 SGHRS, CDR2 YFSETQ. Produced via immunoSEQ multiplex PCR; TCRdb's table is partial and in-frame only. Here the sample spans 15,000 to 20,000 clones, 80% to 90% being singletons. The TCR was taken from an older man with pancreatic cancer. This chain connects TRBV5-1 to TRBJ1-3; D remains unclear. The sample was peripheral blood, taken from a patient treated with proton-based radiotherapy. In DNA, the CDR3 is TGCGCCAGCAGCTTGGAGGGTCGGTCTGGAAACACCATATATTTT. The encoded protein is CASSLEGRSGNTIYF.